This T cell receptor beta chain is from a study of cytomegalovirus exposure and HLA in healthy donors. Study-wide results and limits: As confirmed in vitro, three CMV-associated chains were specific for CMV antigens. Earlier analysis looked at TCR beta V segments, and most were productive about 90% or about 30% of the time.

V shed 5 bases and J shed 0 bases, with 8 bases lying between them. Germline-derived CDR1 and CDR2 are MGHDK and SYGVNS. The CDR3 contains 13 residues. PCR employed 60 Vbeta and 13 Jbeta primers. The repertoire was sequenced with immunoSEQ multiplex PCR; TCRdb's copy has only in-frame clones and lacks some. The table has around 99,000 clones, around 73% seen once. Points on this clone: No antigen is known for it.

This TCR derives from a man aged 25-40 years in good health and CMV-seronegative. The specimen sequenced was PBMCs. The genes are TRBV25-1 and TRBJ2-7, with unresolved D. The CDR3 loop reads CASSLPSSYEQYF. In DNA form, the CDR3 reads TGTGCCAGCAGTCTGCCGAGCTCCTACGAGCAGTACTTC.